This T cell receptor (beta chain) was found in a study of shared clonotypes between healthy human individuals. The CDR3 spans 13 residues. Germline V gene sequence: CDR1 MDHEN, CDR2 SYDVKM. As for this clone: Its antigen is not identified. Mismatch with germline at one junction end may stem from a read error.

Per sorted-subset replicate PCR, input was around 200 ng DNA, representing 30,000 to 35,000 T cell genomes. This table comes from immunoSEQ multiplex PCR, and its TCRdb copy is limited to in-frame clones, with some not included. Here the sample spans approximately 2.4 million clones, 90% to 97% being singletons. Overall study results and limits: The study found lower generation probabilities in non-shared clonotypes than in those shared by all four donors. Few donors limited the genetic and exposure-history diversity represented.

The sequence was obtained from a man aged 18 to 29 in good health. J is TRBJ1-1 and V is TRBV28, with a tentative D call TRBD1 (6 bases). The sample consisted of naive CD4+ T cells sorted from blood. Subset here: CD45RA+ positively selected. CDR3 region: CASGQGNTLKLAF. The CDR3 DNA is TGTGCCAGCGGCCAGGGGAACACACTGAAGCTTGCTTTT.